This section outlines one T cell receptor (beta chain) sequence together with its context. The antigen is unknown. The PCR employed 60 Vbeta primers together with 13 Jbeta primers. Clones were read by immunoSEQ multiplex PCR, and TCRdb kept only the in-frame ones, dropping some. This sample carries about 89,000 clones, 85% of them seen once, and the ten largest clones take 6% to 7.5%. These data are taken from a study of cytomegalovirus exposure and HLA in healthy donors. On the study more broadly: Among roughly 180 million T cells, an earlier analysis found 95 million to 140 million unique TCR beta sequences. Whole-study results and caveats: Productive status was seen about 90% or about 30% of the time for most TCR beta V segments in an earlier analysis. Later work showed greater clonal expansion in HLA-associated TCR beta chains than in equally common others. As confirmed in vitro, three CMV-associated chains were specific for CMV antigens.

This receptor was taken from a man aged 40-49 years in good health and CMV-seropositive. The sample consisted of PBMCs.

This CDR3 reads CASSLGTGGETQYF. The CDR3 region has the DNA TGTGCCAGCAGCTTAGGGACAGGGGGAGAGACCCAGTACTTC. The chain carries TRBV7-8 and TRBJ2-5, with 10 nucleotides matching TRBD1. CDR1 and CDR2 from the germline V gene are SGHVS and FQNEAQ. The CDR3 extends over 14 amino acids. With 1 base clipped from V and 4 bases from J, the junction kept 0 bases outside the gene matches.